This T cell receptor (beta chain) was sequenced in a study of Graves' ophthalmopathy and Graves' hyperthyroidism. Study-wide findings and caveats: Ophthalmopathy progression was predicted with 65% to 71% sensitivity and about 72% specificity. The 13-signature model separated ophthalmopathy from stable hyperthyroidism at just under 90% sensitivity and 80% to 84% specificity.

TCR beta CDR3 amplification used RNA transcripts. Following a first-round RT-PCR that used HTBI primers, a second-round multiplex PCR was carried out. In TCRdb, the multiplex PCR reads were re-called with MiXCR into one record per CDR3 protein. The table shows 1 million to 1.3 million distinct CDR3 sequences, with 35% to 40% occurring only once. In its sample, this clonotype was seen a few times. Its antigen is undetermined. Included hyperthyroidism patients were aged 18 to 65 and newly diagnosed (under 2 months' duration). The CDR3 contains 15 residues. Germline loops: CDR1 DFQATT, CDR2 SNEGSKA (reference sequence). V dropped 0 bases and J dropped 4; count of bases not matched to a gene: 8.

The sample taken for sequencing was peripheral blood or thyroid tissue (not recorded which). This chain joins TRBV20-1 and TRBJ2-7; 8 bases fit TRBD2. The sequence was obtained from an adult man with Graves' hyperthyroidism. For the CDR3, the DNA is TGCAGTGCTAGAGATCCACTAGCGGCGTATTACGAGCAGTACTTC. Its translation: CSARDPLAAYYEQYF.